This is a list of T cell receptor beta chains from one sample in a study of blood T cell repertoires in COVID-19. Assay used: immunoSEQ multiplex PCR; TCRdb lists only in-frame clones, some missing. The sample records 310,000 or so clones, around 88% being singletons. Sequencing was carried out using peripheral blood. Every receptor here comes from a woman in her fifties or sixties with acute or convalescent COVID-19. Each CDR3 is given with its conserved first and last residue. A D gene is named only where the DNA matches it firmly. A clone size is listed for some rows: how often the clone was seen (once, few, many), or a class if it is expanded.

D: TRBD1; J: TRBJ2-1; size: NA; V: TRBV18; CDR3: CASSPGQGNGEQFF; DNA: TGTGCCAGCTCACCGGGACAGGGCAATGGTGAGCAGTTCTTC
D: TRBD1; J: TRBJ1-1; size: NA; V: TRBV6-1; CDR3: CASSEQGQGPTEAFF; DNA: TGTGCCAGCAGTGAGCAGGGACAGGGGCCCACTGAAGCTTTCTTT
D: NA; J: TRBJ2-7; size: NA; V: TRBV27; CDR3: CASSSISDRFSYEQYF; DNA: TGTGCCAGCAGTTCCATCTCCGACAGGTTCTCCTACGAGCAGTACTTC
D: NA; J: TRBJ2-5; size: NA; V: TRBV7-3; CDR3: CASSLEYQETQYF; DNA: TGTGCCAGCAGCTTAGAGTACCAAGAGACCCAGTACTTC
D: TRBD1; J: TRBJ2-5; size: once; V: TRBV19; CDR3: CASSKDRGQETQYF; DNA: TGTGCCAGTAGTAAGGACAGGGGGCAAGAGACCCAGTACTTC
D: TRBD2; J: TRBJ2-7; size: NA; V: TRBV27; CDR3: CASSPGLAGYEQYF; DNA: TGTGCCAGCAGTCCCGGACTAGCGGGCTACGAGCAGTACTTC
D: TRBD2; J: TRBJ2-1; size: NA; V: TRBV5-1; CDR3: CASSVEGAGAYNEQFF; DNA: TGCGCCAGCAGCGTCGAAGGAGCGGGAGCTTACAATGAGCAGTTCTTC
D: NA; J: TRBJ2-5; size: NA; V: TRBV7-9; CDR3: CASSLGAGVQETQYF; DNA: TGTGCCAGCAGCTTAGGGGCGGGCGTGCAAGAGACCCAGTACTTC
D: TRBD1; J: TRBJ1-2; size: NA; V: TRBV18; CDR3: CASSPGGGVNGYTF; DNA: TGTGCCAGCTCACCTGGAGGGGGCGTCAATGGCTACACCTTC
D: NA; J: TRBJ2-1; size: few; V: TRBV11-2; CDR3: CASSFDEDRQFF; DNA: TGTGCCAGCAGCTTTGACGAGGATAGGCAGTTCTTC